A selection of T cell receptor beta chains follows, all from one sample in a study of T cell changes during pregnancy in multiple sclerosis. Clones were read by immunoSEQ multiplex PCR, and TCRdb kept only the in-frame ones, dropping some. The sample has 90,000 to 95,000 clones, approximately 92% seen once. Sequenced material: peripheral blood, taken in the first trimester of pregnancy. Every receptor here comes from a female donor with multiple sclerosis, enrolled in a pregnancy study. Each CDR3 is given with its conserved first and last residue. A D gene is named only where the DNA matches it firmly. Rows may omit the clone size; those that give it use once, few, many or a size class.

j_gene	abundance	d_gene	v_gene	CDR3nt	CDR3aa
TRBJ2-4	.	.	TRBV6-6	TGTGTTTCGGAGGGTAACATTCAGTACTTC	CVSEGNIQYF
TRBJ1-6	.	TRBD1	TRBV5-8	TGTGCCAGCAGCTCGGGGACAGCTACGAATTCACCCCTCCACTTT	CASSSGTATNSPLHF
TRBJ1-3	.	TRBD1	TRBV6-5	TGTGCCAGCACTTACGCAGGGGGCCAGGCTGGAAACACCATATATTTT	CASTYAGGQAGNTIYF
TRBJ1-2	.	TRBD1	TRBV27	TGTGCCAGCGGCCGGGACAGACCGTTCTATGGCTACACCTTC	CASGRDRPFYGYTF
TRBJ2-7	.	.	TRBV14	TGTGCCAGCAGCCAATCAGCGGTGGGGGAGCAGTACTTC	CASSQSAVGEQYF
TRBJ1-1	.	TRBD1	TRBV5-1	TGCGCCAGCAGCCTGACAGGGTTCCCCAACACTGAAGCTTTCTTT	CASSLTGFPNTEAFF
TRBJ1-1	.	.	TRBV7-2	TGTGCCAGCAGCCCACAAATGGACAGTACAGAAGCTTTCTTT	CASSPQMDSTEAFF
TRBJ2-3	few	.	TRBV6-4	TGTGCCAGCAGTGACTCGGAGGGGGCCGGGGAAGATACGCAGTATTTT	CASSDSEGAGEDTQYF
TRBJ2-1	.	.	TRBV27	TGTGCCAGCAGTTTGGAGGGGAGCTCCTACAATGAGCAGTTCTTC	CASSLEGSSYNEQFF
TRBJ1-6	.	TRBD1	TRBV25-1	TGTGCCAGCACCGAAACTCGACAGGGGGCTGGGTCACCCCTCCACTTT	CASTETRQGAGSPLHF
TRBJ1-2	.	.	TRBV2	TGTGCCAGCAGCCAAACACCGGGACGGGGGGCGGGCGGCTACACCTTC	CASSQTPGRGAGGYTF
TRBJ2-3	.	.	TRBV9	TGTGCCAGCAGCGTATACTACCCTACCACAGATACGCAGTATTTT	CASSVYYPTTDTQYF
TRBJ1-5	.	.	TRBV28	TGTGCCAGCAGGGGTTACGGGGGCAATCAGCCCCAGCATTTT	CASRGYGGNQPQHF
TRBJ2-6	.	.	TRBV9	TGTGCCAGCAGCAGTAGTCCGAAGTCTCGGGCCAACGTCCTGACTTTC	CASSSSPKSRANVLTF
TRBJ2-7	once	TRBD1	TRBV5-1	TGCGCCAGCAGCCCAGGGGACAGCCCCCACGAGCAGTACTTC	CASSPGDSPHEQYF